This entry lists 7 T cell receptor beta chains sequenced from one sample in a study of TIL therapy for anti-PD-1-resistant metastatic lung cancer. This was the immunoSEQ v3 assay. Sequenced by immunoSEQ multiplex PCR; TCRdb stores in-frame clones only, minus some. Here the sample spans approximately 92,000 clones, roughly two thirds being singletons. Time point in this sample: pre-treatment sample, taken before nivolumab and TIL therapy. Most excised metastases sampled were pleural nodules or supraclavicular lymph nodes. Sequenced material: tumor tissue, taken at baseline. These receptors were taken from a person between 30 and 79 years old with non-small cell lung cancer.

V is TRBV12-3 or TRBV12-4 and J is TRBJ1-6, with unresolved D. V lost 9 bases to trimming and J lost 4 bases, with 10 bases between them. The CDR3 spans 13 residues. CDR3 nucleotides: TGTGCCAGTAGCGACGTTTATAATTCACCCCTCCACTTT. It encodes CASSDVYNSPLHF.

The gene calls are TRBV6-2 or TRBV6-3 and TRBJ2-6; 12 positions agree with TRBD2. Trimming at V came to 2 bases and at J to 4 bases, leaving 6 bases not matched to a gene. Germline V gives CDR1 MNHEY, CDR2 SVGEGT. CDR3 length: 18 residues. CDR3 protein: CASSYIGLAGTGANVLTF. The CDR3, as DNA: TGTGCCAGCAGTTACATAGGACTAGCGGGGACAGGGGCCAACGTCCTGACTTTC.

The rearrangement uses TRBV9 and TRBJ2-3; D possibly uses TRBD1 or TRBD2 (6 bases each). Germline V gives CDR1 SGDLS, CDR2 YYNGEE. Trimming removed 3 bases at V and 5 bases at J, with 10 bases between. This CDR3 is 13 amino acids long. The CDR3 region has the DNA TGTGCCAGCAGCGGCGGAGGGGGAGATACGCAGTATTTT. This translates into CASSGGGGDTQYF.

The chain uses TRBV28 and TRBJ1-2; D is uncertain. The length of the CDR3 is 13 residues. Trimming stripped 7 bases from V and 1 base from J, with 10 bases between. Germline V gives CDR1 MDHEN, CDR2 SYDVKM. The CDR3 protein is CASIPGINYGYTF. The CDR3 DNA reads as TGTGCCAGCATCCCGGGCATTAACTATGGCTACACCTTC.

V is TRBV24-1 and J is TRBJ1-5, with a tentative D call TRBD1 (5 bases). The CDR3 consists of 16 residues. V lost 6 bases, J lost 3 bases, and 17 bases lay in between. CDR1 and CDR2 (germline): KGHDR, SFDVKD. For the CDR3, the DNA is TGTGCCACCAGTTCCAGACAGACATTGTTCAATCAGCCCCAGCATTTT. Amino acids: CATSSRQTLFNQPQHF.

The chain joins TRBV30 to TRBJ1-2, with D unresolved. From germline, CDR1 is GTSNPN and CDR2 SVGIG (reference sequence). CDR3 length equals 13 residues. V shed 0 bases and J shed 3 bases, with 8 bases lying between them. For the CDR3, the DNA is TGTGCCTGGAGTGTGAAAAGCTACTATGGCTACACCTTC. Translated: CAWSVKSYYGYTF.

The chain employs TRBV15 and TRBJ1-5; D remains unclear. This CDR3 comprises 13 residues. With 0 bases removed from V and 6 bases from J, the gap between germline ends came to 6 bases. Germline V gene sequence: CDR1 LNHNV, CDR2 YYDKDF (reference sequence). CDR3 sequence reads: CATSRDLGQPQHF. The CDR3 DNA reads TGTGCCACCAGCAGAGATCTGGGTCAGCCCCAGCATTTT.